Shown below are 7 T cell receptor beta chains from a single sample sequenced in a study of Tregs in tolerant kidney transplant recipients. Data came from immunoSEQ multiplex PCR; TCRdb stores just in-frame clones and leaves some out. The sample contains fewer than 80,000 clones, under 98% of which appear only once. The material sequenced was Tregs from blood, taken before the transplant. These receptor sequences come from a human donor who received a combined kidney and bone marrow transplant.

The chain uses TRBV10-2 and TRBJ2-7; 13 bases fit TRBD2. Germline V gene lookup returns CDR1 WSHSY and CDR2 SAAADI. V shed 10 bases, J shed 3 bases, and the junction held 6 bases outside the gene matches. This CDR3 comprises 14 residues. CDR3 bases: TGCGCCACCAGGACTAGCGGGGGCTACTACGAGCAGTACTTC. Residues: CATRTSGGYYEQYF.

This clone was recorded once. The chain has TRBV5-6 and TRBJ2-3; tentative D call: TRBD2 (5 bases). The V and J ends lost 5 bases and 6 bases respectively, with 16 bases between them. Germline values: CDR1 SGHDT, CDR2 YYEEEE. This CDR3 has 14 residues. CDR3 in amino acids: CASRPTSSPDTQYF. CDR3 DNA: TGTGCCAGCAGACCCACTAGTTCCCCGGATACGCAGTATTTT.

This chain connects TRBV11-2 to TRBJ2-1, with TRBD1 as a possible D gene (6 bases). V lost 5 bases to trimming and J lost 7 bases, with 21 bases between them. The germline gives CDR1 SGHAT, CDR2 FQNNGV. This CDR3 region has 16 residues. CDR3 coding DNA: TGTGCCAGCAGCCGTCCCACAGGGTCCTCGATAAATGAGCAGTTCTTC. Residues: CASSRPTGSSINEQFF.

The chain uses TRBV7-8 and TRBJ1-5; D is perhaps TRBD1 (5 bases). Trimming shortened V by 5 bases and J by 3 bases, and 11 bases separated the two germline ends. The CDR3 loop spans 14 amino acids. Germline V gene sequence: CDR1 SGHVS, CDR2 FQNEAQ. CDR3 bases: TGTGCCAGCAGCCTTGGGGCAAACAATCAGCCCCAGCATTTT. It specifies CASSLGANNQPQHF.

The J gene is TRBJ1-5, the V gene TRBV19; 10 positions match TRBD1. The trim removed 5 bases at V and 4 bases at J, leaving 5 bases unmatched. This CDR3 is built from 15 residues. Germline V gives CDR1 LNHDA, CDR2 SQIVND (reference sequence). CDR3 coding DNA: TGTGCCAGTAGTCCAGGACAGGGGGTGAATCAGCCCCAGCATTTT. Its protein is CASSPGQGVNQPQHF.

The rearrangement joins TRBV29-1 to TRBJ1-5; 8 positions agree with TRBD1. The V segment lost 6 bases and the J segment 4 bases; nucleotides outside the gene matches: 5. Germline loops: CDR1 SQVTM, CDR2 ANQGSEA. CDR3 length equals 13 residues. The CDR3 bases are TGCAGCGTCACAGGGGGGGGAAATCAGCCCCAGCATTTT. Its protein product is CSVTGGGNQPQHF.

The rearrangement links TRBV5-6 to TRBJ2-5; D may be TRBD1 (6 bases). Germline V gene data show CDR1 as SGHDT and CDR2 as YYEEEE. Trimming shortened V by 1 base and J by 5 bases, and 15 bases separated the two germline ends. This CDR3 spans 15 amino acids. Here the CDR3 reads CASSLTSGVWETQYF. Written as DNA, the CDR3 is TGTGCCAGCAGCTTGACCTCAGGGGTTTGGGAGACCCAGTACTTC. Drawing the rest from reference TRBV5-6 and TRBJ2-5, the complete variable domain is DAGVTQSPTHLIKTRGQQVTLRCSPKSGHDTVSWYQQALGQGPQFIFQYYEEEERQRGNFPDRFSGHQFPNYSSELNVNALLLGDSALYLCASSLTSGVWETQYFGPGTRLLVL.